Following are 2 T cell receptor beta chains from one sample sequenced in a study of T-cell memory formation after mild COVID-19. TCRdb ran MiXCR on the 5' RACE reads and lists one entry per CDR3 protein. This sample has 190,000 or so distinct CDR3 sequences, with 20% to 25% found just once. The sample comprised PBMCs or a T cell subset sorted from them (not recorded which). The source is an adult woman who had mild COVID-19 (a few samples of this study predate the infection). Cell type and time point are not known.

This clonotype turned up a few times. The chain carries TRBV30 and TRBJ2-1, with D tentatively TRBD2 (5 bases). Deletions cut 2 bases from V and 4 bases from J, with 12 bases between. The CDR3 covers 14 residues. Germline CDR1 GTSNPN, CDR2 SVGIG (reference sequence). The CDR3 DNA sequence: TGTGCCTGGAGTATGGCGTCGGGGTACAATGAGCAGTTCTTC. Translation: CAWSMASGYNEQFF.

This clonotype occurred a few times. The CDR3 DNA is TGCGCCAGCAGCCAAGGGACTCCGGGACGGTTGAAGCAGTACTTC. This encodes CASSQGTPGRLKQYF. This chain links TRBV4-1 with TRBJ2-7, with D perhaps given as TRBD1 or TRBD2 (5 bases each). Germline CDR1 is MGHRA and CDR2 is YSYEKL. Trimming cost V 1 base and J 8 bases, with 18 bases left between them. The CDR3 spans 15 residues.